The rows below give T cell receptor beta chains drawn from one sample of a study of control samples from healthy donors and cancer patients. Using immunoSEQ multiplex PCR, the repertoire was profiled, and TCRdb retains in-frame clones only, with some absent. The sample records 100,000 to 150,000 clones, roughly 92% being singletons. The source material was PBMCs. The receptors shown here come from an elderly man with head and neck cancer. Both conserved end residues are part of each CDR3. The order of the fields is CDR3 DNA, CDR3 protein, V gene, D gene, clone size, J gene. The D gene is left open where the match is weak. Clone size is stated in some rows and not others, as once, few, many or a class when expanded.

CDR3nt: TGCGCCAGCAGCACGGACAGCTTGAACACTGAAGCTTTCTTT
CDR3aa: CASSTDSLNTEAFF
v_gene: TRBV5-1
d_gene: -
abundance: -
j_gene: TRBJ1-1

CDR3nt: TGTGCCATCAGTACCCCCGGGACAGGGACATTTTCACCCCTCCACTTT
CDR3aa: CAISTPGTGTFSPLHF
v_gene: TRBV10-3
d_gene: TRBD1
abundance: -
j_gene: TRBJ1-6

CDR3nt: TGTGCCAGCAGCGGCGGGCCGGACTATTACTATACGCAGTATTTT
CDR3aa: CASSGGPDYYYTQYF
v_gene: TRBV5-5
d_gene: -
abundance: -
j_gene: TRBJ2-3

CDR3nt: TGCGCCAGCAGCTTGGGCGGAGGCCCCGGAGAAAGTCAAGAGACCCAGTACTTC
CDR3aa: CASSLGGGPGESQETQYF
v_gene: TRBV5-1
d_gene: -
abundance: once
j_gene: TRBJ2-5

CDR3nt: TGTGCCAGCAGCCTACGTAGGGATTTGCGGGACTCCTACGAGCAGTACTTC
CDR3aa: CASSLRRDLRDSYEQYF
v_gene: TRBV7-6
d_gene: -
abundance: -
j_gene: TRBJ2-7

CDR3nt: TGTGCCACCAGTGATTCGCTAAATCGCGGGGAGCTGTTTTTT
CDR3aa: CATSDSLNRGELFF
v_gene: TRBV24-1
d_gene: -
abundance: -
j_gene: TRBJ2-2

CDR3nt: TGCGCCAGCAGTGAGTATCAGAGATACGAGCAGTACTTC
CDR3aa: CASSEYQRYEQYF
v_gene: TRBV10-2
d_gene: -
abundance: -
j_gene: TRBJ2-7

CDR3nt: TGTGCCAGCAGACATCTAGCGGGAATAGACACCGGGGAGCTGTTTTTT
CDR3aa: CASRHLAGIDTGELFF
v_gene: TRBV6-4
d_gene: TRBD2
abundance: -
j_gene: TRBJ2-2

CDR3nt: TGCGCCAGCAGCCTCTGGACAGCTCCTCAAGAGACCCAGTACTTC
CDR3aa: CASSLWTAPQETQYF
v_gene: TRBV5-1
d_gene: -
abundance: -
j_gene: TRBJ2-5

CDR3nt: TGTGCCAGCAGTTTACAGGGGAATTCACCCCTCCACTTT
CDR3aa: CASSLQGNSPLHF
v_gene: TRBV12-3/TRBV12-4
d_gene: -
abundance: once
j_gene: TRBJ1-6

CDR3nt: TGTGCCAGCAGCTTAGGCACGACTAGCGGACCCTACGAGCAGTACTTC
CDR3aa: CASSLGTTSGPYEQYF
v_gene: TRBV7-2
d_gene: TRBD2
abundance: once
j_gene: TRBJ2-7

CDR3nt: TGTGCCAGCTCACCACCGGGGACAGGGCCGACCGGGGAGCTGTTTTTT
CDR3aa: CASSPPGTGPTGELFF
v_gene: TRBV18
d_gene: TRBD1
abundance: -
j_gene: TRBJ2-2

CDR3nt: TGTGCCAGCAGCTACCGCCGTACCGGCTACACCTTC
CDR3aa: CASSYRRTGYTF
v_gene: TRBV7-8
d_gene: -
abundance: -
j_gene: TRBJ1-2

CDR3nt: TGTGCCAGCAGCCCGACAGGGGTCCGCCTTGGTATAGATGGCTACACCTTC
CDR3aa: CASSPTGVRLGIDGYTF
v_gene: TRBV3-1/TRBV3-2
d_gene: TRBD1
abundance: -
j_gene: TRBJ1-2

CDR3nt: TGTGCCAGCAGTGAACAGGAAACGGGAGTGCAGTACTTC
CDR3aa: CASSEQETGVQYF
v_gene: TRBV2
d_gene: -
abundance: -
j_gene: TRBJ2-7